Below are 16 T cell receptor beta chains sequenced from a single sample in a study of identical twins (dated by TCRdb to about 2016). Receptor libraries were prepared by 5' RACE. The instrument was an Illumina HiSeq 2000. TCRdb reran the public reads through fastp at Q25 and MiXCR, keeping productive beta chains. Identical CDR3 proteins give one entry, which carries the most common genes and DNA. This sample gives 650,000 to 800,000 distinct CDR3 sequences in total; more than 6.5% of them show up just once. Of the sample, roughly 0.97% falls within the top ten clones. The data were also submitted as part of a second study, on yellow fever vaccine responses in identical twins.

The sequenced sample was PBMCs. These receptor sequences come from a young woman in good health.

Here the CDR3 DNA reads TGTGCCACCAGCAGAGAGGTGGACACCGGGGAGCTGTTTTTT. Translating gives CATSREVDTGELFF. V and J are TRBV15 and TRBJ2-2; D not certain. V was pared by 0 bases and J by 3 bases, with 5 bases between. Germline CDR1 is LNHNV and CDR2 is YYDKDF (reference sequence). This CDR3 spans 14 amino acids.

This clonotype was seen a handful of times. The chain links TRBV6-5 to TRBJ2-5; the D call may be TRBD1 or TRBD2 (5 bases each). This CDR3 comprises 14 residues. V lost 3 bases and J 2 bases, leaving 10 bases between the germline ends. Germline values: CDR1 MNHEY, CDR2 SVGAGI. For the CDR3, the DNA is TGTGCCAGCAGTTATTGGGGGTCGCAAGAGACCCAGTACTTC. This translates into CASSYWGSQETQYF.

This clonotype was counted only a few times. The chain joins TRBV5-1 to TRBJ2-5; 10 bases align to TRBD2. Trimming cost V 2 bases and J 5 bases; bases outside gene matches: 6. Germline V gene sequence: CDR1 SGHRS, CDR2 YFSETQ. The CDR3 loop spans 15 amino acids. CDR3 in amino acids: CASSFSGGAEETQYF. The CDR3 bases are TGCGCCAGCAGCTTCAGCGGGGGGGCCGAGGAGACCCAGTACTTC.

This chain joins TRBV7-3 and TRBJ1-2; no definite D call. Germline CDR1 reads SGHTA; CDR2 reads FQGTGA. The length of the CDR3 is 13 residues. V lost 1 base to trimming and J lost 8 bases, with 11 bases between them. CDR3 nucleotides: TGTGCCAGCAGCTTAAACCCTCTTGGGGGCTACACCTTC. Its translation is CASSLNPLGGYTF.

This clonotype turned up a few times. The chain uses TRBV11-2 and TRBJ2-3, with D perhaps TRBD1 (5 bases). The V gene lost 1 base and the J gene lost 2 bases, with 16 bases spanning the gap. CDR1 and CDR2 from the germline V gene are SGHAT and FQNNGV. This CDR3 is built from 17 residues. Here the CDR3 reads CASSLVVGDSPTDTQYF. The CDR3 bases are TGTGCCAGCAGCTTAGTGGTAGGGGATTCGCCCACAGATACGCAGTATTTT.

This clonotype appeared many times. The chain uses TRBV7-2 and TRBJ2-5, with 9 bases fitting TRBD2. The CDR3 length is 16 residues. CDR1 is SGHTA, CDR2 FQGNSA, per germline. Germline trimming cut 1 base from V and 2 bases from J; bases unmatched to any gene: 5. CDR3 residues: CASSLVAGAPQETQYF. DNA of the CDR3: TGTGCCAGCAGCTTAGTAGCGGGAGCCCCTCAAGAGACCCAGTACTTC.

This clonotype was recorded at least ten times. The rearrangement uses TRBV29-1 and TRBJ2-7; 7 bases agree with TRBD1. The CDR3 covers 16 residues. Per germline, CDR1 SQVTM and CDR2 ANQGSEA. With 2 bases clipped from V and 0 bases from J, the junction kept 10 bases outside the gene matches. CDR3 nucleotide sequence: TGCAGCGTTGAATCAGCGACAGGGTTAAGCTCCTACGAGCAGTACTTC. This encodes CSVESATGLSSYEQYF.

This clonotype was counted ten times or more. The J gene is TRBJ2-7, the V gene TRBV14; 7 bases fit TRBD2. V shed 2 bases, J shed 1 base, and the junction held 2 bases outside the gene matches. CDR1 SGHDN and CDR2 FVKESK come from the germline V gene. The CDR3 is 14 residues long. The CDR3 here is CASSQSGASYEQYF. In DNA, the CDR3 is TGTGCCAGCAGCCAAAGCGGGGCGTCCTACGAGCAGTACTTC.

This clonotype turned up a few times. The chain has TRBV3-1 and TRBJ2-1, with D hard to call. The CDR3 covers 16 residues. The germline V and J ends were trimmed by 4 bases and 7 bases, with 20 bases remaining between them. CDR1 is LGHDT and CDR2 is YNNKEL in the germline V gene (reference sequence). CDR3 sequence reads: CASSPQVGGLLNEQFF. The DNA for the CDR3 is TGTGCCAGCAGCCCCCAGGTCGGCGGCCTCCTAAATGAGCAGTTCTTC.

This clonotype was seen more than once but under ten times. An end of the junction differs from the germline gene, which may be a read error. The chain uses TRBV7-7 and TRBJ2-1; 7 bases map to TRBD2. CDR3 length: 13 residues. From germline, CDR1 is SSHAT and CDR2 FNYEAQ (reference sequence). Here the CDR3 reads CASSSAGYNEQFF. CDR3 bases: TGTGCTAGCAGCTCAGCGGGGTACAATGAGCAGTTCTTC. Looking up the rest from reference TRBV7-7 and TRBJ2-1 gives the full variable domain: GAGVSQSPRYKVTKRGQDVTLRCDPISSHATLYWYQQALGQGPEFLTYFNYEAQPDKSGLPSDRFSAERPEGSISTLTIQRTEQRDSAMYRCASSSAGYNEQFFGPGTRLTVL.

This clonotype has a count of ten or more. This chain uses TRBV7-2 with TRBJ2-4, with TRBD1 identical over 7 bases. Germline loops: CDR1 SGHTA, CDR2 FQGNSA. This CDR3 comprises 16 residues. V lost 4 bases to trimming and J lost 3 bases; unmatched junction nucleotides: 9. The CDR3 DNA sequence: TGTGCCAGCAGCTCCCAGGCAGGGGGTAACAAAAACATTCAGTACTTC. Encoded protein: CASSSQAGGNKNIQYF.

This clonotype was seen repeatedly, ten times or more. This chain joins TRBV3-1 and TRBJ1-1, with D perhaps matching TRBD1 (6 bases). CDR1 and CDR2 (germline): LGHDT, YNNKEL (reference sequence). The germline V and J ends were trimmed by 2 bases and 11 bases, with 9 bases remaining between them. This CDR3 region has 11 residues. The CDR3 DNA follows: TGTGCCAGCAGCCAATCAGGGGAGGCTTTCTTT. Protein product: CASSQSGEAFF.

As concerns this clonotype: One junction end does not reproduce the germline sequence, and a read error may be involved. The rearrangement links TRBV24-1 to TRBJ2-1; no firm D call. The CDR3 sequence is 13 residues long. Germline CDR1 is KGHDR and CDR2 is SFDVKD. This chain's CDR3 is CVTSDRNVGELFF. The CDR3 nucleotides are TGTGTCACCAGTGACCGTAACGTCGGTGAGCTGTTCTTC.

The chain uses TRBV11-2 and TRBJ2-1, with D tentatively TRBD1 (5 bases). The CDR3 extends over 16 amino acids. The ends were cut back, 8 bases at V and 9 bases at J, with 26 bases in the middle. Germline V gives CDR1 SGHAT, CDR2 FQNNGV. The CDR3 coding sequence is TGTGCCAGCGGACAACCAGGTCGGCAGTTCCAATTTGAGCAGTTCTTC. Amino acid sequence: CASGQPGRQFQFEQFF.

This chain joins TRBV7-9 and TRBJ2-7; 7 bases line up with TRBD2. This CDR3 has 14 amino acids. Trimming removed 1 base from V and 5 bases from J; junction bases left unmatched: 5. Germline V gene sequence: CDR1 SEHNR, CDR2 FQNEAQ (reference sequence). The DNA of the CDR3 is TGTGCCAGCAGCTTAGTGGGAGCGGGGCACGAGCAGTACTTC. Translation gives CASSLVGAGHEQYF.

This clonotype occurred many times. The V call is TRBV12-3 or TRBV12-4, the J call TRBJ2-3; D gene ambiguous. This CDR3 has 14 residues. Trimming shortened V by 5 bases and J by 2 bases, and 11 bases separated the two germline ends. CDR3 coding DNA: TGTGCCAGCAGTAATAAACGGATCACAGATACGCAGTATTTT. Protein product: CASSNKRITDTQYF.